This TCR beta chain was profiled in a study of regulatory T cells in long-lasting Graves disease. Documented time point: newly diagnosed GD, antithyroid drugs for less than 3 months. The TCR library was made from RNA extracted from PBMCs. Building of the TCR beta libraries involved iRepertoire HTBI primers and Arm-PCR of CDR3 regions. TCRdb processed the multiplex PCR reads anew with MiXCR; each CDR3 protein has one entry. The profile shows about 500,000 distinct CDR3 sequences, 9.5% to 15% of them singletons. General study results and limits: Relative to new patients (approximately 960), persistent patients exhibited greater sharing of public clonotypes (2,741).

A remark on this clonotype: The antigen is not known.

These data were also reused for a study on T cells in Graves' hyperthyroidism and ophthalmopathy.

The TCR originated in a young woman with Graves disease. This specimen was peripheral blood mononuclear cells (PBMCs), taken at new diagnosis, from a patient treated with antithyroid drugs.

As DNA, the CDR3 is TGTGCCAGCAGCTCACAGGAAAACAATGAGCAGTTCTTC. It codes for CASSSQENNEQFF. V and J are TRBV11-3 and TRBJ2-1; weak D call: TRBD1 (5 bases). Trimming removed 4 bases from V and 5 bases from J, with 9 bases in between. Germline CDR1 and CDR2: SGHNT and YENEEA. The CDR3 consists of 13 residues.